The 12 T cell receptor beta chains below come from one sample, sequenced in a study of blood T cells in healthy people across ages. Through a sample-barcoded 5' primer and a J-beta primer mix, a second PCR was run for about 6 to 12 cycles. MiXCR was run by TCRdb on the 5' RACE reads, yielding one entry per CDR3 protein. The table lists 1.5 million to 2 million distinct CDR3 sequences, around half of them singletons. What was sequenced was blood. These receptors all stem from a woman in her thirties or forties in good health.

This clonotype was picked up a small number of times. The V gene is TRBV7-2, the J gene TRBJ1-6; D is unclear. The germline V gene encodes CDR1 SGHTA and CDR2 FQGNSA. V gave up 3 bases and J gave up 10 bases, with 10 bases separating them. The CDR3 totals 13 residues. CDR3 DNA: TGTGCCAGCAGCTTGAGGGAGGTCTCACCCCTCCACTTT. Protein: CASSLREVSPLHF.

The chain uses TRBV29-1 and TRBJ1-2; D not resolved. The CDR3 has 16 amino acids. Germline lookup yields CDR1 SQVTM and CDR2 ANQGSEA. V shed 3 bases and J shed 1 base, with 18 bases lying between them. The CDR3 is CSVEESERFLNYGYTF. The CDR3 coding sequence is TGCAGCGTTGAGGAGTCTGAGAGATTTCTTAACTATGGCTACACCTTC.

This chain connects TRBV2 to TRBJ2-7, with 7 bases that match TRBD1. Germline CDR1 is SNHLY and CDR2 is FYNNEI. Trimming took 6 bases from V and 6 from J; bases not matched to a gene: 11. This CDR3 region has 14 residues. CDR3 amino acids: CASSTIGQGVEQYF. CDR3 sequence (DNA): TGTGCCAGCAGCACCATCGGCCAGGGGGTCGAGCAGTACTTC.

This chain connects TRBV5-8 to TRBJ2-3; 9 bases align to TRBD2. The length of the CDR3 is 16 residues. Germline assignment: CDR1 SGHTS and CDR2 YDEGEE. V trimming: 0 bases; J trimming: 6 bases; junction bases outside the gene matches: 8. This CDR3 is CASSLGQRGVSDTQYF. CDR3 nucleotides: TGTGCCAGCAGCTTGGGACAGCGGGGGGTTTCCGATACGCAGTATTTT.

This chain links TRBV12-3 or TRBV12-4 with TRBJ1-5, with 9 positions matching TRBD1. The J segment lost 4 bases and the V segment lost 6 bases, leaving 7 bases of the junction unmatched. The CDR3 spans 15 residues. The CDR3 DNA reads as TGTGCCAGCAGGAAAGGACAGGGGAAGAATCAGCCCCAGCATTTT. Its protein product is CASRKGQGKNQPQHF.

The V gene is TRBV24-1, the J gene TRBJ1-1; D is unresolved. Trimming shortened V by 1 base and J by 10 bases, and 15 bases separated the two germline ends. The CDR3 runs to 14 residues. Germline values: CDR1 KGHDR, CDR2 SFDVKD. The CDR3 coding sequence is TGTGCCACCAGTGATTTTTACCGGGAAAGCGGAGCTTTCTTT. Protein product: CATSDFYRESGAFF.

CDR3 sequence: CASSKSTGELFF. The CDR3 coding sequence is TGTGCCAGCAGCAAAAGCACCGGGGAGCTGTTTTTT. V usage is TRBV6-2 or TRBV6-3 and J usage is TRBJ2-2; the D is unclear. This CDR3 contains 12 residues. Trimming pared 6 bases from V and 4 bases from J, leaving 6 bases between. Germline V gene lookup returns CDR1 MNHEY and CDR2 SVGEGT.

The V gene is TRBV7-2, the J gene TRBJ2-1, with D possibly TRBD2 on 6 matching bases. From germline, CDR1 is SGHTA and CDR2 FQGNSA. The CDR3 is 17 residues long. V was pared by 1 base and J by 0 bases, with 13 bases between. CDR3 nucleotides: TGTGCCAGCAGCTTAGTAGGAGGGGCCTTCTCCTACAATGAGCAGTTCTTC. This translates into CASSLVGGAFSYNEQFF.

V and J are TRBV20-1 and TRBJ2-7; 7 nucleotides align to TRBD1. Trimming cost V 5 bases and J 0 bases; bases outside gene matches: 4. The CDR3 is 13 residues long. Germline V gene sequence: CDR1 DFQATT, CDR2 SNEGSKA (reference sequence). The CDR3 here is CSAAGQDSYEQYF. CDR3 sequence (DNA): TGCAGTGCTGCCGGACAGGACTCCTACGAGCAGTACTTC.

This chain uses TRBV2 with TRBJ1-2; D is ambiguous. Germline V gives CDR1 SNHLY, CDR2 FYNNEI. The CDR3 consists of 16 residues. V lost 7 bases and J 3 bases, leaving 21 bases between the germline ends. The CDR3 nucleotides read TGTGCCAGCATCCCACCAGGAGAATCGTACCACTATGGCTACACCTTC. Protein: CASIPPGESYHYGYTF.

The chain combines TRBV2 with TRBJ1-2, with 8 bases aligning to TRBD1. Trimming took 0 bases from V and 6 from J; bases not matched to a gene: 6. This CDR3 has 15 amino acids. The germline gives CDR1 SNHLY, CDR2 FYNNEI. CDR3 nucleotide sequence: TGTGCCAGCAGTGAAGCCCGGACAGGGAAAAATGGCTACACCTTC. Its translation is CASSEARTGKNGYTF.

This chain connects TRBV20-1 to TRBJ2-5; 11 positions agree with TRBD2. The germline V gene encodes CDR1 DFQATT and CDR2 SNEGSKA (reference sequence). Trimming cost V 4 bases and J 0 bases; bases outside gene matches: 13. This CDR3 has 18 residues. CDR3 in amino acids: CSAIIAGGPRRYQETQYF. In nucleotides, the CDR3 is TGCAGTGCTATCATAGCGGGGGGGCCTAGAAGGTACCAAGAGACCCAGTACTTC.